The following is a T cell receptor beta chain sequence with its context. What it binds is unknown. This CDR3 is built from 18 residues. Germline values: CDR1 SGHNT, CDR2 YENEEA. The J segment lost 0 bases and the V segment lost 4 bases, leaving 11 bases of the junction unmatched. This entry is derived from a study of cytomegalovirus exposure and HLA in healthy donors. About the study: Earlier findings included about 120 million unique TCR beta sequences obtained from about 180 million T cells. Study findings and constraints: Earlier analysis found most TCR beta V segments productive about 87% or about 30% of the time. The listing of some 170 TCR beta chains classed them as cytomegalovirus-associated. A later analysis linked a missense variant in DCLRE1C to the trimming of TCR beta V and J genes.

The PCR was carried out with 60 Vbeta primers and 13 Jbeta primers. Some clones are missing from TCRdb's copy, which holds only in-frame ones; the method was immunoSEQ multiplex PCR. Its table lists some 130,000 clones. This sequence was found in a man between 18 and 29 years old in good health and CMV-seronegative. The V gene is TRBV11-3, the J gene TRBJ2-1; 8 bases are a match to TRBD2. Sequenced sample: PBMCs. In nucleotides, the CDR3 is TGTGCCAGCAGCTCCCCACGGGCTAGCGGGCTCTCCTACAATGAGCAGTTCTTC. Translated: CASSSPRASGLSYNEQFF.